This entry lists 19 T cell receptor beta chains sequenced from one sample in a study of Tregs in tolerant kidney transplant recipients. Recipients received nonmyeloablative bone marrow transplants from related graft donors, with transient mixed chimerism. The repertoire was sequenced with immunoSEQ multiplex PCR; TCRdb's copy has only in-frame clones and lacks some. This table holds approximately 24,000 clones. The sample consisted of CD4+ T cells from blood (PBMCs), taken 6 months after the transplant. The receptor set was obtained from a human patient who received a combined kidney and bone marrow transplant. Some T cells could come from the graft donor.

As to this clone: The observed sequence ends 3 residues before the CDR3 terminus, with the missing tail filled in from the germline J gene. V usage is TRBV7-9 and J usage is TRBJ1-3; D not certain. Germline loops: CDR1 SEHNR, CDR2 FQNEAQ (reference sequence). V gave up 5 bases and J gave up 2 bases, with 13 bases separating them. There are 15 residues in the CDR3. CDR3 residues: CASSAEEGPGNTIYF. CDR3 DNA (partial): TGTGCCAGCAGCGCCGAGGAGGGTCCTGGAAACACC. Full variable domain (remainder filled in from reference TRBV7-9 and TRBJ1-3): DTGVSQNPRHKITKRGQNVTFRCDPISEHNRLYWYRQTLGQGPEFLTYFQNEAQLEKSRLLSDRFSAERPKGSFSTLEIQRTEQGDSAMYLCASSAEEGPGNTIYFGEGSWLTVV.

This CDR3 reads CASSLGALGGGRAVDEQFF. Partial CDR3 DNA: TGCGCCAGCAGCTTGGGCGCGTTGGGTGGCGGGAGGGCCGTCGATGAG. The chain carries TRBV5-1 and TRBJ2-1; 9 bases align to TRBD2. The CDR3 end is not reached by the read, which stops 3 residues before it; the germline J gene fills it in. V lost 0 bases, J lost 8 bases, and 18 bases stayed unmatched. Germline V gives CDR1 SGHRS, CDR2 YFSETQ. This CDR3 region has 19 residues.

Comment on this clone: The CDR3 end falls 3 residues outside the read, so it is completed with the germline J gene. J is TRBJ2-3 and V is TRBV7-9, with TRBD2 identical over 10 bases. In germline, CDR1 is SEHNR, CDR2 FQNEAQ (reference sequence). The CDR3 totals 15 residues. V lost 5 bases, J lost 2 bases, and 4 bases stayed unmatched. The CDR3 DNA, read in part, is TGTGCCAGCAGCGCCGGACTAGCGGCCACAGATACG. The encoded protein is CASSAGLAATDT. The whole CDR3 sequence is CASSAGLAATDTQYF.

On this clone: The CDR3 end is not reached by the read, which stops 3 residues before it; the germline J gene fills it in. The chain combines TRBV19 with TRBJ2-2; 7 bases are shared with TRBD1. The CDR3 spans 14 residues. J lost 7 bases, V lost 7 bases, and 9 bases had no gene match. CDR1 is LNHDA, CDR2 SQIVND, per germline (reference sequence). CDR3 sequence: CASTHYRGHGELFF. The CDR3 bases that were read are TGTGCCAGTACCCATTACAGGGGCCACGGGGAG. The full variable domain, with the rest looked up from reference TRBV19 and TRBJ2-2, is DGGITQSPKYLFRKEGQNVTLSCEQNLNHDAMYWYRQDPGQGLRLIYYSQIVNDFQKGDIAEGYSVSREKKESFPLTVTSAQKNPTAFYLCASTHYRGHGELFFGEGSRLTVL.

Notes on this clone: The missing CDR3 end, 3 residues past where the read stops, is filled in from the germline J gene. The chain is built from TRBV20-1 and TRBJ2-1, with 11 bases lining up with TRBD2. Germline assignment: CDR1 DFQATT and CDR2 SNEGSKA (reference sequence). V shed 0 bases and J 0 bases; nucleotides not matched to a gene: 7. This CDR3 comprises 18 residues. CDR3 bases read: TGCAGTGCTAGAGATCACCTAGCGGGAGGTAGCTCCTACAATGAG. Translation gives CSARDHLAGGSSYNE. The entire CDR3 reads CSARDHLAGGSSYNEQFF.

Points on this clone: From the germline J gene comes the end of the CDR3, since the read stops 3 residues before it. This rearrangement joins TRBV6-2 or TRBV6-3 to TRBJ1-2; 8 positions agree with TRBD1. The CDR3 covers 13 residues. CDR1 and CDR2 from the germline V gene are MNHEY and SVGEGT. The CDR3 DNA, read in part, is TGTGCCAGCAGTTCCCGCAGGGGGCAAGGC. It is translated as CASSSRRGQG. The CDR3 as a whole reads CASSSRRGQGYTF.

Worth noting for this clone: The read ends 3 residues early relative to the CDR3; the germline J gene fills the gap. This rearrangement joins TRBV19 to TRBJ2-5, with D tentatively TRBD2 (5 bases). This CDR3 comprises 15 residues. Germline lookup yields CDR1 LNHDA and CDR2 SQIVND (reference sequence). The V gene lost 3 bases and the J gene lost 3 bases, with 14 bases spanning the gap. The CDR3 spells CASSIWELGKETQYF. CDR3 bases read: TGTGCCAGTAGTATCTGGGAACTAGGGAAAGAGACC.

Regarding this clone: With the read ending 3 residues before the CDR3 end, the germline J gene is used to fill in that end. The chain uses TRBV18 and TRBJ2-6, with 7 positions matching TRBD2. This CDR3 has 16 amino acids. The J segment lost 0 bases and the V segment lost 6 bases, leaving 5 bases of the junction unmatched. Germline assignment: CDR1 KGHSH and CDR2 LQKENI. The CDR3 loop reads CASSLRGVSGANVLTF. CDR3 DNA (partial): TGTGCCAGCTCCTTACGGGGGGTCTCTGGGGCCAACGTC. Full variable domain (rest looked up from reference TRBV18 and TRBJ2-6): NAGVMQNPRHLVRRRGQEARLRCSPMKGHSHVYWYRQLPEEGLKFMVYLQKENIIDESGMPKERFSAEFPKEGPSILRIQQVVRGDSAAYFCASSLRGVSGANVLTFGAGSRLTVL.

A remark on this clone: The missing CDR3 end, 3 residues past where the read stops, is filled in from the germline J gene. The chain combines TRBV4-1 with TRBJ1-6; D uncertain. This CDR3 is built from 15 residues. CDR1 and CDR2 from the germline V gene are MGHRA and YSYEKL. The germline V and J ends were trimmed by 1 base and 6 bases, with 10 bases remaining between them. The CDR3 loop is CASSQGAISNSPLHF. The sequenced part of the CDR3 DNA is TGCGCCAGCAGCCAAGGGGCCATCTCTAATTCACCC.

Concerning this clone itself: The read stops 3 residues short of the end of the CDR3; the missing end is completed from the germline J gene. The rearrangement links TRBV18 to TRBJ1-1; D uncertain. The CDR3 is made up of 13 amino acids. The V gene's germline CDR1 is KGHSH and CDR2 LQKENI. CDR3 residues: CASSPLTEYEAFF. Partial CDR3 DNA: TGTGCCAGCTCACCACTCACAGAATACGAG.

Details on this clone: The read terminates 3 residues before the CDR3 end, so the remaining end is supplied by the germline J gene. The chain links TRBV4-1 to TRBJ1-5; D gene unclear. In germline, CDR1 is MGHRA, CDR2 YSYEKL. V lost 4 bases and J 1 base, leaving 8 bases between the germline ends. This CDR3 spans 14 amino acids. CDR3 sequence: CASSPPFSNQPQHF. CDR3 DNA, as far as it was read: TGCGCCAGCAGCCCCCCCTTCAGCAATCAGCCC.

A word on this clone: The CDR3 end falls 3 residues outside the read, so it is completed with the germline J gene. The chain links TRBV2 to TRBJ1-5; D gene unclear. From germline, CDR1 is SNHLY and CDR2 FYNNEI. The CDR3 runs 13 residues. V lost 7 bases, J lost 2 bases, and 9 bases lay in between. CDR3 residues: CASNLAGNQPQHF. The sequenced CDR3 bases are TGTGCCAGCAACCTAGCTGGCAATCAGCCC.

About this clone: The CDR3 is cut off 3 residues early in the read; its end comes from the germline J gene. The chain uses TRBV30 and TRBJ2-7; 9 positions match TRBD1. The ends lost 4 bases at V and 6 bases at J; junction bases unmatched: 10. This CDR3 has 14 amino acids. Germline V gives CDR1 GTSNPN, CDR2 SVGIG (reference sequence). The CDR3 region is CAWNRDRVDREQYF. CDR3 DNA, as far as it was read: TGTGCCTGGAACCGGGACAGGGTTGACCGCGAG.

About this clone: The read finishes 3 residues shy of the CDR3 end, and the germline J gene is used to complete it. The V gene is TRBV6-2 or TRBV6-3, the J gene TRBJ2-5; 8 nucleotides align to TRBD2. This CDR3 has 16 amino acids. V shed 6 bases, J shed 4 bases, and the junction held 13 bases outside the gene matches. Germline CDR1 is MNHEY and CDR2 is SVGEGT. The CDR3 DNA, read in part, is TGTGCCAGCAGCCCTCGGCCCAGCGGGAGTGGAGAGACC. It specifies CASSPRPSGSGET. The full CDR3 protein reads CASSPRPSGSGETQYF.

CDR3 region: CASSGRKTSRAYEQYF. The covered CDR3 bases are TGTGCCAGCAGTGGTAGGAAGACTAGCAGGGCCTACGAG. The J gene is TRBJ2-7, the V gene TRBV2; TRBD2 aligns across 7 bases. The read comes to an end 3 residues before the CDR3 does, leaving the germline J gene to fill in the end. The V gene's germline CDR1 is SNHLY and CDR2 FYNNEI. J was trimmed by 2 bases and V by 4 bases; bases with no gene match: 11. The CDR3 loop spans 16 amino acids.

Worth noting for this clone: The read terminates 3 residues ahead of where the CDR3 ends, so the germline J gene completes it. The genes are TRBV19 and TRBJ2-1; 9 bases align to TRBD1. Germline CDR1 reads LNHDA; CDR2 reads SQIVND (reference sequence). The CDR3 consists of 14 residues. J was trimmed by 9 bases and V by 6 bases; bases with no gene match: 9. The CDR3 loop reads CASSLRDREGEQFF. The CDR3 bases that were read are TGTGCCAGTAGCCTCCGGGACAGGGAGGGTGAG. The full variable domain, completed using reference TRBV19 and TRBJ2-1, is DGGITQSPKYLFRKEGQNVTLSCEQNLNHDAMYWYRQDPGQGLRLIYYSQIVNDFQKGDIAEGYSVSREKKESFPLTVTSAQKNPTAFYLCASSLRDREGEQFFGPGTRLTVL.

This clone registers medium-sized by frequency. The read halts 3 residues ahead of the CDR3 end, with the missing end drawn from the germline J gene. This chain connects TRBV6-2 or TRBV6-3 to TRBJ1-5; 12 bases map to TRBD1. V lost 8 bases, J lost 8 bases, and 10 bases stayed unmatched. CDR3 length: 15 amino acids. Germline loops: CDR1 MNHEY, CDR2 SVGEGT. The CDR3 DNA, read in part, is TGTGCCAGCTCCGAGTCGGGACAGGGGGCAAAGCCC. It yields the protein CASSESGQGAKP. Given in full, the CDR3 is CASSESGQGAKPQHF.

On this clone: The sequence runs out 3 residues before the end of the CDR3; the remainder is reconstructed from the germline J gene. The genes are TRBV5-6 and TRBJ2-3, with 11 bases that match TRBD2. Germline CDR1 SGHDT, CDR2 YYEEEE. The CDR3 covers 15 residues. V shed 5 bases, J shed 8 bases, and the junction held 10 bases outside the gene matches. The CDR3 spells CASSSLAGGFRTQYF. Partial CDR3 DNA: TGTGCCAGCAGTTCCCTAGCGGGGGGCTTTCGTACG.

As to this clone: The observed sequence ends 3 residues before the CDR3 terminus, with the missing tail filled in from the germline J gene. The chain recombines TRBV7-8 with TRBJ2-2; possible D gene TRBD1, 5 bases. V was cut by 1 base and J by 4 bases, with 10 bases left in between. This CDR3 is 15 amino acids long. CDR1 and CDR2 from the germline V gene are SGHVS and FQNEAQ. CDR3 amino acids: CASSLVQGGTGELFF. CDR3 bases read: TGTGCCAGCAGCTTAGTGCAGGGCGGCACCGGGGAG.